A selection of T cell receptor beta chains follows, all from one sample in a study of a mutant IDH1 vaccine in newly diagnosed glioma. Clones were read by immunoSEQ multiplex PCR, and TCRdb kept only the in-frame ones, dropping some. The data contain about 56,000 clones, about 86% of them singletons. Their cognate antigens are unknown. The sequences come from PBMCs, collected from a glioma patient whose treatment included an IDH1 peptide vaccine. The receptors stem from a man aged 35 to 55 with glioma. Both conserved end residues are trimmed from each CDR3.

V: TRBV6-6
CDR3: ASTPLAGGWEQY

V: TRBV6-4
CDR3: ASSEGGYGANVLT

V: TRBV6-5
CDR3: ASSYSGVRLGNEQF

V: TRBV7-9
CDR3: ASSLDRGIYEQY

V: TRBV19
CDR3: ASQQGAYGYT

V: TRBV5-4
CDR3: ASSYRTTEAF

V: TRBV11-1
CDR3: ASSPAGYSNTEAF

V: TRBV18
CDR3: ASSRAPGSQSGANVLT

V: TRBV7-3
CDR3: ASSFLGTGPTEAF

V: TRBV5-6
CDR3: ASSADRGETQY

V: TRBV19
CDR3: ASGTYEQY

V: TRBV9
CDR3: ASSGLGLNTIY

V: TRBV7-9
CDR3: ASSGKSSYEQY

V: TRBV6-5
CDR3: ASSQTGRGHTEAF

V: TRBV19
CDR3: ASSRGQGAGYEQY

V: TRBV11-2
CDR3: ASSLSTDGEQF

V: TRBV7-8
CDR3: ASSLQTNYGYT